The clone carrying this T cell receptor beta chain has more than one count but fewer than ten. These data come from a study of T-cell reconstitution after alpha-beta-depleted transplantation in children. V was cut by 2 bases and J by 8 bases, with 4 bases left in between. This CDR3 has 11 residues. Germline V CDR1 and CDR2: SGHAT, FQNNGV. This sample's TCRbeta library carried unique molecular identifier barcodes. One entry per CDR3 protein results from TCRdb running MiXCR on the PCR reads. This sample has hundreds of thousands of distinct CDR3 sequences, with approximately 9.8% found just once. The V call is TRBV11-2, the J call TRBJ2-1; D is unresolved. This sequence was found in a human donor who donated a stem cell graft to a child with SCID. Specimen: PBMCs from the stem cell graft donor, collected from the stem cell graft. This CDR3 is CASSLPDEQFF. The CDR3 nucleotides are TGTGCCAGCAGCTTACCCGATGAGCAGTTCTTC.